This TCR beta chain was obtained from a study of human T cells and chemical hapten exposure. Looking at the study overall: An area of 2 cm by more than 1.5 cm on upper inner arm skin received 2% DPC for sensitization. A patient group, mainly female, showed alopecia areata, totalis or universalis.

The time point is: patch test 3, about 24 weeks after DPC sensitization. Sample treatment: therapeutic diphenylcyclopropenone sensitization with weekly scalp DPC. The authors' total RNA extraction used unfractionated whole blood. The CDR3 is 16 residues long. Germline CDR1 and CDR2: SQVTM and ANQGSEA. Germline trimming cut 4 bases from V and 2 bases from J; bases unmatched to any gene: 11. MiXCR, run by TCRdb on the RACE reads, gives a single entry per CDR3 protein. In the table there are over 70,000 distinct CDR3 sequences, approximately 11% of which are singletons. This clonotype showed up just a few times.

This material consisted of whole blood, taken in connection with sensitization to the hapten diphenylcyclopropenone (DPC). The genes are TRBV29-1 and TRBJ2-1; 7 positions match TRBD2. This TCR derives from a woman aged 25 to 39 with alopecia areata. Some clones in this sample may be carry-over from other donors' samples. The CDR3 nucleotides read TGCAGCGTTGCAAACCCCGCTAGCGGCACCTACAATGAGCAGTTCTTC. Translation: CSVANPASGTYNEQFF.